This T cell receptor (beta chain) was recovered during a study of a mutant IDH1 vaccine in newly diagnosed glioma. About the research overall: Vaccine dosing followed radiotherapy by 4-6 weeks, or accompanied temozolomide cycles.

Turning to this clone: The antigen remains unidentified.

Germline loops: CDR1 SGHTA, CDR2 FQGNSA. The ends were cut back, 5 bases at V and 5 bases at J, with 19 bases in the middle. The CDR3 consists of 15 residues. Time point meaning: week 11, during vaccination. The study gave 300 ug of mutant IDH1 20-mer peptide per vaccine dose, with topical imiquimod. Repertoires were generated with immunoSEQ multiplex PCR, while TCRdb's copy carries only in-frame clones and drops some. The table includes about 30,000 clones, around 78% detected once. This receptor was obtained from a man aged 30-40 years with glioma. The genes are TRBV7-2 and TRBJ2-7; D perhaps matches TRBD1 (7 bases). The sequencing used PBMCs, collected from a glioma patient whose treatment included an IDH1 peptide vaccine. CDR3 amino acids: CASSRTGVTGNEQYF. The DNA of the CDR3 is TGTGCCAGCAGCCGTACGGGGGTGACAGGGAACGAGCAGTACTTC. Using reference TRBV7-2 and TRBJ2-7 for the parts outside the CDR3, the full variable domain is GAGVSQSPSNKVTEKGKDVELRCDPISGHTALYWYRQSLGQGLEFLIYFQGNSAPDKSGLPSDRFSAERTGGSVSTLTIQRTQQEDSAVYLCASSRTGVTGNEQYFGPGTRLTVT.